In this sample, the clone carrying this T cell receptor beta chain turned up many times. Antigen unknown. The sample comes from a study of Graves' ophthalmopathy and Graves' hyperthyroidism. About the research overall: Researchers obtained peripheral blood at initial diagnosis, before any treatment had begun.

None of the included patients had other autoimmune diseases, uncontrolled infections, pregnancy or lactation, as these led to exclusion. The CDR3 spans 14 residues. V gave up 5 bases and J gave up 7 bases, with 18 bases separating them. Germline V lookup: CDR1 MRHNA, CDR2 SNTAGT. The study amplified TCR beta CDR3 regions using RNA transcripts. First-round RT-PCR employed HTBI primers, with a second-round multiplex PCR after it. TCRdb reprocessed the multiplex PCR reads with MiXCR, giving one entry per CDR3 protein. The sample yields about half a million distinct CDR3 sequences, approximately 15% seen once. Study results and caveats: A majority of expanded thyroid clonotypes exceeding 0.001 frequency were likewise present in blood. Ophthalmopathy progression was predicted by the model at 70.59% sensitivity and 72% to 80% specificity.

J is TRBJ2-7 and V is TRBV6-4; D might be TRBD1 (5 bases). Material: blood. The receptor was isolated from a young woman with Graves' ophthalmopathy. This CDR3 reads CASSRKGDVREQYF. The CDR3 region has the DNA TGTGCCAGCAGTCGGAAAGGGGATGTTAGGGAGCAGTACTTC.